The 8 T cell receptor beta chains in this list originate from one sample, sequenced in a study of blood T cell repertoires in COVID-19. Method: immunoSEQ multiplex PCR; TCRdb's copy keeps in-frame clones and lacks some. The sample has roughly 200,000 clones; less than 85% are singletons. The material sequenced was peripheral blood. These receptor sequences come from a woman in her 70s with acute or convalescent COVID-19.

The genes are TRBV10-3 and TRBJ1-2, with D maybe TRBD1 (5 bases). V lost 6 bases, J lost 1 base, and 9 bases lay in between. Germline loops: CDR1 ENHRY, CDR2 SYGVKD. The CDR3 sequence is 13 residues long. The CDR3 here is CAIRGQLNYGYTF. The CDR3 bases are TGTGCCATCAGGGGGCAGCTTAACTATGGCTACACCTTC.

V usage is TRBV6-1 and J usage is TRBJ2-5; D unclear. The V and J ends lost 0 bases and 5 bases respectively, with 7 bases between them. Germline assignment: CDR1 MNHNS and CDR2 SASEGT. This CDR3 has 13 amino acids. The CDR3 spells CASSEALRETQYF. CDR3 sequence (DNA): TGTGCCAGCAGTGAAGCCCTCCGGGAGACCCAGTACTTC.

The J gene is TRBJ2-3, the V gene TRBV18; 10 nucleotides agree with TRBD2. Germline values: CDR1 KGHSH, CDR2 LQKENI. There are 15 residues in the CDR3. The trim removed 6 bases at V and 4 bases at J, leaving 7 bases unmatched. The CDR3, as DNA: TGTGCCAGCTCCCCGGAGCGGGAGGGCCCAGATACGCAGTATTTT. Its translation: CASSPEREGPDTQYF.

V and J are TRBV28 and TRBJ2-7, with 12 bases fitting TRBD2. Germline trimming cut 7 bases from V and 7 bases from J; bases unmatched to any gene: 11. This CDR3 has 15 amino acids. The germline gives CDR1 MDHEN, CDR2 SYDVKM. The CDR3 loop reads CASNSRTSGKGEQYF. For the CDR3, the DNA is TGTGCCAGCAACTCCAGGACTAGCGGGAAAGGGGAGCAGTACTTC.

CDR3 DNA sequence: TGTGCCAGCGGTTCGAGACTAGCGGGAAGCCACAATGAGCAGTTCTTC. Its translation: CASGSRLAGSHNEQFF. The gene calls are TRBV6-6 and TRBJ2-1; TRBD2 agrees at 11 bases. Per germline, CDR1 MNHNY and CDR2 SVGAGI (reference sequence). V shed 8 bases, J shed 5 bases, and the junction held 11 bases outside the gene matches. CDR3 length equals 16 residues.

V is TRBV25-1 and J is TRBJ2-3; 9 positions match TRBD2. Germline CDR1 and CDR2: MGHDK and SYGVNS. The ends lost 6 bases at V and 7 bases at J; junction bases unmatched: 14. The CDR3 spans 16 residues. The CDR3 DNA sequence: TGTGCCAGCAGCCGCGGGAATAGCGGGAGTCTAAATACGCAGTATTTT. This translates into CASSRGNSGSLNTQYF.

Of note for this clone: One end of the junction varies from germline; a read error may be responsible. This chain joins TRBV7-7 and TRBJ1-2; D call uncertain. The CDR3 runs 12 residues. CDR1 is SSHAT and CDR2 is FNYEAQ in the germline V gene (reference sequence). CDR3 in amino acids: CASRRLGYGYTF. CDR3 nucleotide sequence: TGTGCTAGCAGGAGACTTGGCTATGGCTACACCTTC.

The chain has TRBV5-1 and TRBJ2-2; 8 nucleotides line up with TRBD2. J was trimmed by 7 bases and V by 9 bases; bases with no gene match: 11. The CDR3 loop spans 14 amino acids. CDR1 is SGHRS and CDR2 is YFSETQ in the germline V gene. For the CDR3, the DNA is TGCGCCATCAGGCGGGGGGCTTCCGACGGGGAGCTGTTTTTT. Its translation: CAIRRGASDGELFF. Full variable domain (missing parts from reference TRBV5-1 and TRBJ2-2): KAGVTQTPRYLIKTRGQQVTLSCSPISGHRSVSWYQQTPGQGLQFLFEYFSETQRNKGNFPGRFSGRQFSNSRSEMNVSTLELGDSALYLCAIRRGASDGELFFGEGSRLTVL.